These T cell receptor beta chains were read from a single sample in a study of Graves' ophthalmopathy and Graves' hyperthyroidism. TCRdb reprocessed the multiplex PCR reads via MiXCR and lists one record per CDR3 protein. The repertoire holds 170,000 or so distinct CDR3 sequences, with about two fifths as singletons. The specimen sequenced was peripheral blood. Source of these receptors: a man aged 25-45 years with Graves' ophthalmopathy. Both conserved end residues are part of each CDR3. The order of the fields is clone size, J gene, V gene, D gene, CDR3 length, CDR3 protein, CDR3 DNA. A D gene is named only where the DNA matches it firmly. The size of a clone is reported for some rows only, either as once, few or many, or as a class for expanded clones.

size: many
J: TRBJ1-2
V: TRBV27
D: -
length: 14
CDR3: CASPRDPPLEGYTF
DNA: TGTGCCAGCCCCCGGGACCCACCATTGGAGGGCTACACCTTC

size: -
J: TRBJ2-5
V: TRBV11-2
D: TRBD1
length: 14
CDR3: CASSLTGSRETQYF
DNA: TGTGCCAGCAGCTTGACAGGGAGTCGGGAGACCCAGTACTTC

size: many
J: TRBJ1-5
V: TRBV20-1
D: -
length: 14
CDR3: CSARTPGSNQPQHF
DNA: TGCAGTGCTCGCACCCCCGGTAGCAATCAGCCCCAGCATTTT

size: -
J: TRBJ1-5
V: TRBV5-1
D: -
length: 16
CDR3: CASSLGPTGGNQPQHF
DNA: TGCGCCAGCAGCCTGGGACCCACGGGGGGCAATCAGCCCCAGCATTTT

size: -
J: TRBJ2-7
V: TRBV6-2/TRBV6-3
D: -
length: 12
CDR3: CASSDHPYEQYF
DNA: TGTGCCAGCTCAGACCACCCCTACGAGCAGTACTTC

size: many
J: TRBJ2-5
V: TRBV15
D: -
length: 15
CDR3: CATSTDDGGQETQYF
DNA: TGTGCCACCAGCACGGATGATGGCGGACAAGAGACCCAGTACTTC

size: -
J: TRBJ2-7
V: TRBV12-3/TRBV12-4
D: TRBD1
length: 16
CDR3: CASSPTWDRGFYEQYF
DNA: TGTGCCAGCAGCCCGACATGGGACAGGGGGTTCTACGAGCAGTACTTC

size: once
J: TRBJ2-5
V: TRBV12-3/TRBV12-4
D: -
length: 14
CDR3: CASSLSERSATQYF
DNA: TGTGCCAGCAGTTTATCGGAGAGGTCGGCGACCCAGTACTTC

size: few
J: TRBJ2-7
V: TRBV6-5
D: TRBD1
length: 15
CDR3: CASSIDRGTSYEQYF
DNA: TGTGCCAGCAGTATCGACAGGGGGACCTCCTACGAGCAGTACTTC

size: many
J: TRBJ2-7
V: TRBV7-3
D: TRBD1
length: 13
CDR3: CASSPEGAGEQYF
DNA: TGTGCCAGCAGCCCCGAGGGGGCGGGCGAGCAGTACTTC

size: many
J: TRBJ2-7
V: TRBV10-3
D: TRBD1
length: 17
CDR3: CAITAGAGTGRSYEQYF
DNA: TGTGCCATCACCGCGGGGGCCGGGACAGGGCGCTCCTACGAGCAGTACTTC

size: many
J: TRBJ2-7
V: TRBV4-2
D: -
length: 14
CDR3: CASSPTAPGREQYF
DNA: TGTGCCAGCAGCCCTACAGCGCCAGGTCGGGAGCAGTACTTC

size: -
J: TRBJ1-6
V: TRBV28
D: -
length: 15
CDR3: CAGRNNRRNNSPLHF
DNA: TGTGCCGGGAGGAATAACAGGAGAAATAATTCACCCCTCCACTTT

size: many
J: TRBJ1-1
V: TRBV6-2/TRBV6-3
D: -
length: 14
CDR3: CATVQSRANTEAFF
DNA: TGTGCCACCGTACAGAGTCGGGCAAACACTGAAGCTTTCTTT

size: -
J: TRBJ1-1
V: TRBV29-1
D: -
length: 8
CDR3: CSVEEAFF
DNA: TGCAGCGTTGAAGAAGCTTTCTTT

size: many
J: TRBJ1-2
V: TRBV29-1
D: -
length: 12
CDR3: CSVVSGYYGYTF
DNA: TGCAGCGTTGTGTCCGGGTACTATGGCTACACCTTC

size: many
J: TRBJ2-5
V: TRBV6-1
D: -
length: 12
CDR3: CASSRDQGTQYF
DNA: TGTGCCAGCAGTAGGGACCAGGGGACCCAGTACTTC

size: many
J: TRBJ1-2
V: TRBV9
D: -
length: 18
CDR3: CASSGGALPGPGGDGYTF
DNA: TGTGCCAGCAGCGGCGGAGCTCTACCGGGCCCGGGGGGGGATGGCTACACCTTC

size: -
J: TRBJ2-5
V: TRBV28
D: TRBD1
length: 12
CDR3: CASFTGVETQYF
DNA: TGTGCCAGTTTTACAGGGGTGGAGACCCAGTACTTC

size: -
J: TRBJ2-7
V: TRBV28
D: TRBD2
length: 16
CDR3: CASSPGTSGRDYEQYF
DNA: TGTGCCAGCAGTCCAGGGACTAGCGGGAGGGACTACGAGCAGTACTTC

size: many
J: TRBJ1-1
V: TRBV29-1
D: -
length: 13
CDR3: CSVGGGLGTEAFF
DNA: TGCAGCGTTGGGGGGGGGCTGGGCACTGAAGCTTTCTTT

size: many
J: TRBJ1-2
V: TRBV9
D: -
length: 14
CDR3: CASSPFDGGRGYTF
DNA: TGTGCCAGCAGCCCCTTTGACGGGGGCCGGGGCTACACCTTC

size: many
J: TRBJ1-1
V: TRBV14
D: -
length: 17
CDR3: CASSQPGTVNNLAEAFF
DNA: TGTGCCAGCAGCCAACCCGGGACGGTGAACAATCTCGCTGAAGCTTTCTTT

size: many
J: TRBJ2-2
V: TRBV20-1
D: -
length: 14
CDR3: CSAASGRNTGELFF
DNA: TGCAGTGCCGCGAGCGGTAGAAACACCGGGGAGCTGTTTTTT